These T cell receptor beta chains were read from a single sample in a study of T cells in localized non-small cell lung cancer. The data were produced by immunoSEQ multiplex PCR, yet TCRdb's version contains in-frame clones alone and is incomplete. The table records roughly 50,000 clones, 90% to 95% of them present only once. The sequenced sample was peripheral blood, obtained before any cancer treatment. These receptors all come from a man between 40 and 75 years old with stage I lung adenocarcinoma. The CDR3 runs from the conserved cysteine through the conserved F or W. D genes are given only for firm matches. Clone size is given for some rows only: seen once, a few or many times, or a class if the clone is expanded.

.	14	.	TRBV6-5	TRBJ2-7	TGTGCCAGCGGCCGATCTTTACTCTCCTACGAGCAGTACTTC	CASGRSLLSYEQYF
.	15	.	TRBV18	TRBJ2-3	TGTGCCAGCTCACCTCCGGGACAAAGCACAGATACGCAGTATTTT	CASSPPGQSTDTQYF
.	11	.	TRBV27	TRBJ2-7	TGTGCCAGCAGTTATGGATACGAGCAGTACTTC	CASSYGYEQYF
.	16	.	TRBV18	TRBJ2-5	TGTGCCAGCTCACCACCCCAGGGTGGTAGCCAAGAGACCCAGTACTTC	CASSPPQGGSQETQYF
TRBD2	15	.	TRBV6-1	TRBJ2-1	TGTGCCAGCAGAGGACTAGCGGGAGCCCCCAATGAGCAGTTCTTC	CASRGLAGAPNEQFF
.	14	.	TRBV28	TRBJ2-1	TGTGCCAGCGCCACAACGAGAACCTACAATGAGCAGTTCTTC	CASATTRTYNEQFF
.	13	.	TRBV19	TRBJ2-1	TGTGCCAGTAGTAAAGACAGTTACAATGAGCAGTTCTTC	CASSKDSYNEQFF
.	14	.	TRBV7-9	TRBJ2-1	TGTGCCAGCAGCTTATCAGTCACTAGCAATGAGCAGTTCTTC	CASSLSVTSNEQFF
TRBD1	15	once	TRBV11-2	TRBJ2-2	TGTGCCAGCAGCCCCGACAGGGTCTCTTCCGGGGAGCTGTTTTTT	CASSPDRVSSGELFF
.	13	.	TRBV7-2	TRBJ2-7	TGTGCCAGCAGCTACAGCAGCTCCTACGAGCAGTACTTC	CASSYSSSYEQYF
.	13	.	TRBV7-9	TRBJ2-1	TGTGCCAGCAGTTCGGGCAGGGGCTATGAGCAGTTCTTC	CASSSGRGYEQFF
.	14	.	TRBV19	TRBJ2-7	TGTGCCAGTAGCCGCGGAGGGATCCTCTACGAGCAGTACTTC	CASSRGGILYEQYF
TRBD2	13	.	TRBV4-1	TRBJ2-7	TGCGCCAGCAGCCCCGGGACTAGCATCGAGCAGTACTTC	CASSPGTSIEQYF
TRBD1	17	.	TRBV4-2	TRBJ2-1	TGTGCCAGCAGCCAGCTTAAGGGGACAGGGGTGGAAAATGAGCAGTTCTTC	CASSQLKGTGVENEQFF
TRBD1	15	.	TRBV9	TRBJ2-1	TGTGCCAGCAGCCCTCGGACAGGGGGTTACAATGAGCAGTTCTTC	CASSPRTGGYNEQFF
.	11	.	TRBV10-2	TRBJ2-7	TGCGCCAGCAGTGAGTCGTTAGAGCAGTACTTC	CASSESLEQYF
TRBD1	15	.	TRBV9	TRBJ2-6	TGTGCCAGCAGCGGCGGGACAGGGTATGCCGCGGTCCTGACTTTC	CASSGGTGYAAVLTF
.	15	once	TRBV6-1	TRBJ2-6	TGTGCCAGCAGTGATGGTCAGGCTGGGGCCAACGTCCTGACTTTC	CASSDGQAGANVLTF
.	14	.	TRBV23-1	TRBJ2-1	TGCGCCAGCAGTCAATCTCACGAATACAATGAGCAGTTCTTC	CASSQSHEYNEQFF
TRBD2	14	.	TRBV4-2	TRBJ2-7	TGTGCCAGCAGCCACCTACTAGCGGGAGACGAGCAGTACTTC	CASSHLLAGDEQYF
TRBD2	16	.	TRBV5-1	TRBJ2-3	TGCGCCGCAAGTAGGACTAGCGGGAGTGGTGCAGATACGCAGTATTTT	CAASRTSGSGADTQYF
TRBD1	15	.	TRBV28	TRBJ2-7	TGTGCCAGCAGTGCCCCGGGACAGGGGGCTTACGAGCAGTACTTC	CASSAPGQGAYEQYF
.	16	.	TRBV7-8	TRBJ1-5	TGTGCCAGCAGCCTAGGGCCAGGGAATAGCAATCAGCCCCAGCATTTT	CASSLGPGNSNQPQHF
TRBD1	16	.	TRBV30	TRBJ2-2	TGTGCCTGGATCCTTGCCGGGACAGAGAACACCGGGGAGCTGTTTTTT	CAWILAGTENTGELFF
.	15	.	TRBV7-2	TRBJ2-1	TGTGCCAGCAGCTTGGTCGACCGTGGCCGGAATGAGCAGTTCTTC	CASSLVDRGRNEQFF
.	14	.	TRBV9	TRBJ2-1	TGTGCCAGCAGCGTAGCGACAGACTACCATGAGCAGTTCTTC	CASSVATDYHEQFF
.	13	.	TRBV7-3	TRBJ1-1	TGTGCCAGCAGCTTTCTAGAGAACACTGAAGCTTTCTTT	CASSFLENTEAFF
.	16	many	TRBV28	TRBJ2-5	TGTGCCAGCAGCCACTTAACTGGAGGTGGGTTGGAGACCCAGTACTTC	CASSHLTGGGLETQYF
.	15	.	TRBV6-5	TRBJ1-1	TGTGCCAGCAGTTACACACGACAGGTGAACACTGAAGCTTTCTTT	CASSYTRQVNTEAFF
.	13	.	TRBV19	TRBJ2-5	TGTGCCAGTAGTAATGGTTGGGGGGAGACCCAGTACTTC	CASSNGWGETQYF
.	14	.	TRBV7-9	TRBJ1-2	TGTGCCAGCAGCCCCACGTTAGGGGACTATGGCTACACCTTC	CASSPTLGDYGYTF
TRBD2	15	.	TRBV5-8	TRBJ2-1	TGTGCCAGCAGCCCGGGACTAGCGGGATACAATGAGCAGTTCTTC	CASSPGLAGYNEQFF
TRBD2	15	.	TRBV9	TRBJ2-3	TGTGCCAGCAGCGTTAGCGGGACTAGCACAGATACGCAGTATTTT	CASSVSGTSTDTQYF
.	13	.	TRBV5-4	TRBJ2-1	TGTGCCAGCAGCTTGGCAGGTAGGCGGGAGCAGTTCTTC	CASSLAGRREQFF
.	14	.	TRBV5-1	TRBJ2-3	TGCGCCAGCACCCTAGCGACTAGCACAGATACGCAGTATTTT	CASTLATSTDTQYF
.	15	.	TRBV4-1	TRBJ2-7	TGCGCCAGCAGCCAAGTCCCCGGGATCGAATACGAGCAGTACTTC	CASSQVPGIEYEQYF
.	15	.	TRBV4-1	TRBJ2-5	TGCGCCAGCAGCCAAGCTTCAGGCCCGCAAGAGACCCAGTACTTC	CASSQASGPQETQYF
TRBD1	12	few	TRBV10-3	TRBJ2-5	TGTGCCATTGCGGACAGGGGAGAGACCCAGTACTTC	CAIADRGETQYF
.	13	few	TRBV2	TRBJ1-1	TGTGCCAGCGCCCGAGAGAGGAACACTGAAGCTTTCTTT	CASARERNTEAFF
.	17	.	TRBV9	TRBJ1-5	TGTGCCAGCAACCGACCCCATTCGGGACCGAGGGATCAGCCCCAGCATTTT	CASNRPHSGPRDQPQHF
TRBD1	15	.	TRBV6-6	TRBJ1-5	TGTGCCAGCAGTTTGGGACAGGGAGTTGATCAGCCCCAGCATTTT	CASSLGQGVDQPQHF
.	14	.	TRBV19	TRBJ1-2	TGTGCCAGTAGTATCCGGGGGGGGCCCTATGGCTACACCTTC	CASSIRGGPYGYTF
TRBD1	15	.	TRBV5-1	TRBJ2-5	TGCGCCAGCAGCTTCCGACAGGGGGTCAATAAGACCCAGTACTTC	CASSFRQGVNKTQYF
.	13	.	TRBV5-4	TRBJ1-2	TGTGCCAGCAGCTTCGGGCAGAACTATGGCTACACCTTC	CASSFGQNYGYTF
TRBD1	15	once	TRBV30	TRBJ2-4	TGTGCCTGGAGTGTATGGGACAGGGAGGGAAACATTCAGTACTTC	CAWSVWDREGNIQYF
.	16	.	TRBV2	TRBJ2-1	TGTGCCAGTCCAACCCGTCGGGAGAGCTCCTACAATGAGCAGTTCTTC	CASPTRRESSYNEQFF
.	13	.	TRBV7-2	TRBJ1-2	TGTGCCAGCAGCTCCAGGGGCCTGGGTGGCTACACCTTC	CASSSRGLGGYTF
TRBD2	15	.	TRBV27	TRBJ2-1	TGTGCCAGCAGCCCACCGGGACTAGTTGGGAATGAGCAGTTCTTC	CASSPPGLVGNEQFF
TRBD1	13	.	TRBV28	TRBJ1-1	TGTGCCAGCAGTGCCACAGGGGGTACAGGCGCTTTCTTT	CASSATGGTGAFF
TRBD1	15	.	TRBV4-2	TRBJ1-2	TGTGCCAGCAGCCAAGCGAGGACAGGGGACTATGGCTACACCTTC	CASSQARTGDYGYTF
TRBD1	18	.	TRBV7-2	TRBJ2-5	TGTGCCAGCAGCTTAGGTAGGGGCCGAGGACAGGTGGCAGAGACCCAGTACTTC	CASSLGRGRGQVAETQYF
.	15	.	TRBV28	TRBJ2-5	TGTGCCAGCAGTCTAAATACAGGGTTGGGGGAGACCCAGTACTTC	CASSLNTGLGETQYF
.	14	.	TRBV6-1	TRBJ1-5	TGTGCCAGCAGTGACAGTTATAGCAATCAGCCCCAGCATTTT	CASSDSYSNQPQHF
.	12	.	TRBV11-3	TRBJ2-7	TGTGCCAGCAGCTTAGCCCCGGGTGAGCAGTACTTC	CASSLAPGEQYF
.	16	.	TRBV2	TRBJ2-3	TGTGCCAGCAGAACTCTCCTAGGGGATCCCACAGATACGCAGTATTTT	CASRTLLGDPTDTQYF
TRBD2	16	.	TRBV27	TRBJ2-1	TGTGCCACCGGGACTAGCGGATCGAGCTCCTACAATGAGCAGTTCTTC	CATGTSGSSSYNEQFF
.	15	once	TRBV18	TRBJ1-1	TGTGCCAGCTCACCCACTAATAGACCGAACACTGAAGCTTTCTTT	CASSPTNRPNTEAFF
.	13	.	TRBV25-1	TRBJ1-5	TGTGCCAGCGCTCCAGAGTACAATCAGCCCCAGCATTTT	CASAPEYNQPQHF
.	18	.	TRBV27	TRBJ2-6	TGTGCCAGCAGTTTACGTGGGCGTCAGTACTCTGGGGCCAACGTCCTGACTTTC	CASSLRGRQYSGANVLTF